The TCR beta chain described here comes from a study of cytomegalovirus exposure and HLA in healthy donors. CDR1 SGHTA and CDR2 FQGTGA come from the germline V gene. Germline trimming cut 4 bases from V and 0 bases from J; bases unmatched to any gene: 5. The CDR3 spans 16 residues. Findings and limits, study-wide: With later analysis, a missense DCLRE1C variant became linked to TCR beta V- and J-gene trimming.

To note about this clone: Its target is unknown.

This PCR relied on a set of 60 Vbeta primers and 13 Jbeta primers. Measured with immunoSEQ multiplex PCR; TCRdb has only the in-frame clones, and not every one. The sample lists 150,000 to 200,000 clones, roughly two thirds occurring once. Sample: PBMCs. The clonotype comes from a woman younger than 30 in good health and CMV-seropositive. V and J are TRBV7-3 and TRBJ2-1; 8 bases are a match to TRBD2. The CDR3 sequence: CASSSSGGSSYNEQFF. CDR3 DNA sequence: TGTGCCAGCAGCTCCAGCGGGGGCTCCTCCTACAATGAGCAGTTCTTC.